The 26 T cell receptor beta chains in this list originate from one sample, sequenced in a study of blood T cells in healthy people across ages. Sample-barcoded 5' priming and a J-beta primer mix drove a second PCR of 7 to 11 cycles. TCRdb called the 5' RACE reads again in MiXCR, with one record for every CDR3 protein. The sample has some 940,000 distinct CDR3 sequences; 25% to 35% are singletons. These data also featured in a second study, about T cells of mothers and their children.

Sequences were obtained from blood. The receptors come from a woman aged 40 to 55 in good health.

Comment on this clonotype: Since a much larger clone is just one base distant, this may be a read error. The chain combines TRBV15 with TRBJ1-5; D unresolved. Germline loops: CDR1 LNHNV, CDR2 YYDKDF (reference sequence). CDR3 length equals 13 residues. The CDR3 region is CTTSRDIPQPQHF. CDR3 coding DNA: TGTACCACCAGCAGAGATATTCCTCAGCCCCAGCATTTT.

This clonotype has a count of ten or more. The rearrangement uses TRBV10-3 and TRBJ2-1, with 12 bases that match TRBD2. CDR3 length: 19 residues. V shed 0 bases, J shed 0 bases, and the junction held 6 bases outside the gene matches. CDR1 is ENHRY and CDR2 is SYGVKD in the germline V gene. CDR3 sequence: CAISESMTSGGPSYNEQFF. As DNA, the CDR3 is TGTGCCATCAGTGAGTCGATGACTAGCGGGGGACCCTCCTACAATGAGCAGTTCTTC.

This clonotype was picked up a small number of times. This clone may be a read error of a much larger clone one base away. The chain has TRBV29-1 and TRBJ1-2; D is undetermined. This CDR3 spans 12 amino acids. Looked up from germline, CDR1 is SQVTM and CDR2 is ANQGSEA. In DNA form, the CDR3 reads TGCGGCGTTGAGGCTGGGGTCTATGGCTACACCTTC. It is translated as CGVEAGVYGYTF.

The chain uses TRBV6-1 and TRBJ1-5; no clear D gene. The CDR3 sequence is 14 residues long. The germline CDR1 and CDR2 sequences are MNHNS and SASEGT. Trimming stripped 8 bases from V and 0 bases from J, with 11 bases between. CDR3 nucleotide sequence: TGTGCCAGCCTGGAGGACCTTAGCAATCAGCCCCAGCATTTT. Residues: CASLEDLSNQPQHF.

The J gene is TRBJ2-1, the V gene TRBV7-3; TRBD2 matches at 8 bases. Unmatched junction bases numbered 8, after V lost 5 bases and J lost 8 bases. The CDR3 runs to 14 residues. Germline V gene lookup returns CDR1 SGHTA and CDR2 FQGTGA. CDR3 DNA sequence: TGTGCCAGCAGCAACAGCGGGGGCGGGGATGAGCAGTTCTTC. It is translated as CASSNSGGGDEQFF.

This clonotype was found once. A much larger clone differs from this one at a single base, so this may be a read error. This sequence joins TRBV7-2 and TRBJ2-1, with D possibly matching TRBD2 (6 bases). The CDR3 contains 13 residues. Germline CDR1 reads SGHTA; CDR2 reads FQGNSA. V was pared by 8 bases and J by 10 bases, with 18 bases between. This CDR3 reads CASVLTGGNEQFF. CDR3 nucleotides: TGTGCCAGCGTTCTCACTGGGGGGAACGAGCAGTTCTTC.

In its sample, this clonotype was seen a few times. The chain links TRBV7-2 to TRBJ1-5; no clear D gene. V lost 5 bases to trimming and J lost 3 bases, with 14 bases between them. The CDR3 runs to 15 residues. From germline, CDR1 is SGHTA and CDR2 FQGNSA. This CDR3 is CASSPRLGHNQPQHF. In DNA form, the CDR3 reads TGTGCCAGCAGCCCCCGGTTAGGGCACAATCAGCCCCAGCATTTT.

This clonotype showed up many times. This chain links TRBV20-1 with TRBJ2-3; the D is unclear. Trimming shortened V by 0 bases and J by 6 bases, and 10 bases separated the two germline ends. The CDR3 has 13 amino acids. Germline V gene sequence: CDR1 DFQATT, CDR2 SNEGSKA (reference sequence). Here the CDR3 DNA reads TGCAGTGCTAGAGATCTCGGCTGGGATACGCAGTATTTT. Protein: CSARDLGWDTQYF.

In its sample, this clonotype was seen many times. The chain uses TRBV4-3 and TRBJ2-6; TRBD1 might be the D (6 bases). Trimming stripped 3 bases from V and 0 bases from J, with 9 bases between. The CDR3 runs 16 residues. CDR1 LGHNA and CDR2 YSLEER come from the germline V gene. In DNA form, the CDR3 reads TGCGCCAGCAGCCAGGGGACACCCTCTGGGGCCAACGTCCTGACTTTC. Its protein is CASSQGTPSGANVLTF.

The chain carries TRBV13 and TRBJ2-3; D ambiguous. Per germline, CDR1 PRHDT and CDR2 FYEKMQ (reference sequence). V lost 2 bases to trimming and J lost 2 bases, with 20 bases between them. The CDR3 length is 18 residues. DNA of the CDR3: TGTGCCAGCAGCTTAAGTCACCACGTCAACTTAGACACAGATACGCAGTATTTT. Translating gives CASSLSHHVNLDTDTQYF.

This clonotype appeared a few times. The junction departs from germline at one end; a sequencing error may be responsible. The rearrangement joins TRBV5-1 to TRBJ2-7; 9 bases match TRBD1. The CDR3 sequence is 14 residues long. Per the germline V gene, CDR1 is SGHRS and CDR2 is YFSETQ. The CDR3 sequence is CASSGDGQGYGQYF. CDR3 DNA: TGCGCCAGCAGCGGAGACGGACAGGGGTACGGGCAGTACTTC.

Only a few counts were recorded for this clonotype. The rearrangement uses TRBV11-2 and TRBJ1-2; D uncertain. CDR3 length: 14 residues. Trimming removed 4 bases at V and 1 base at J, with 10 bases between. In germline, CDR1 is SGHAT, CDR2 FQNNGV. CDR3 bases: TGTGCCAGCAGCTCTGGACGGAATAACTATGGCTACACCTTC. Translation: CASSSGRNNYGYTF.

In its sample, this clonotype was seen many times. The chain recombines TRBV12-3 or TRBV12-4 with TRBJ2-7; D may correspond to TRBD1 or TRBD2 (6 bases each). The CDR3 has 13 residues. Trimming pared 5 bases from V and 8 bases from J, leaving 16 bases between. For the CDR3, the DNA is TGTGCCAGCAGTCCCCACAGGGAGGCAAAGCAGTACTTC. Its translation: CASSPHREAKQYF.

This clonotype was seen only a few times. This sequence joins TRBV12-3 or TRBV12-4 and TRBJ2-5; TRBD2 matches at 7 bases. The CDR3 has 15 amino acids. The V segment lost 3 bases and the J segment 1 base; nucleotides outside the gene matches: 5. The CDR3 DNA sequence: TGTGCCAGCAGTTTCCTGTCGGGAGGCCAAGAGACCCAGTACTTC. Translated: CASSFLSGGQETQYF.

Regarding this clonotype: A read error may be the cause here, since a much bigger clone is one base away. The chain is built from TRBV5-1 and TRBJ2-4, with 7 bases fitting TRBD1. J gave up 13 bases and V 3 bases, and 22 bases lay outside the gene matches. The CDR3 runs to 17 residues. Germline V gene sequence: CDR1 SGHRS, CDR2 YFSETQ. CDR3 DNA sequence: TGCGCCAGCAGCTCCCCTATGGGACAGAGATCTTACAATGAGCAGTACTTC. Its translation is CASSSPMGQRSYNEQYF. Full variable domain (missing parts from reference TRBV5-1 and TRBJ2-4): KAGVTQTPRYLIKTRGQQVTLSCSPISGHRSVSWYQQTPGQGLQFLFEYFSETQRNKGNFPGRFSGRQFSNSRSEMNVSTLELGDSALYLCASSSPMGQRSYNEQYFGAGTRLSVL.

This clonotype was recorded at least ten times. V usage is TRBV25-1 and J usage is TRBJ2-1; D unresolved. V was trimmed by 5 bases and J by 6 bases, leaving 14 bases between them. CDR3 length: 14 amino acids. CDR1 MGHDK and CDR2 SYGVNS come from the germline V gene. CDR3 in DNA: TGTGCCAGCAGTTTAACCCTCCGGAGCAATGAGCAGTTCTTC. Translation: CASSLTLRSNEQFF. The full variable domain, rest sourced from reference TRBV25-1 and TRBJ2-1, is EADIYQTPRYLVIGTGKKITLECSQTMGHDKMYWYQQDPGMELHLIHYSYGVNSTEKGDLSSESTVSRIRTEHFPLTLESARPSHTSQYLCASSLTLRSNEQFFGPGTRLTVL.

V and J are TRBV12-3 or TRBV12-4 and TRBJ1-6; D may be TRBD1 (5 bases). V was pared by 7 bases and J by 8 bases, with 12 bases between. CDR3 length equals 13 residues. This CDR3 reads CASNQGEHSPLHF. As DNA, the CDR3 is TGTGCCAGCAACCAGGGCGAGCATTCACCCCTCCACTTT.

This clonotype was seen repeatedly, ten times or more. The J gene is TRBJ2-7, the V gene TRBV7-3; tentatively, D is TRBD1 (5 bases). V was cut by 6 bases and J by 0 bases, with 12 bases left in between. The CDR3 runs to 14 residues. Germline V lookup: CDR1 SGHTA, CDR2 FQGTGA. The CDR3 nucleotides are TGTGCCAGCAGTCCAGGGCCGAACTCCTACGAGCAGTACTTC. This translates into CASSPGPNSYEQYF.

This clonotype showed up many times. The chain uses TRBV27 and TRBJ2-5, with D possibly TRBD1 on 5 matching bases. The J call may be incorrect, as the DNA end agrees better with TRBJ2-7. The germline V gene has CDR1 MNHEY and CDR2 SMNVEV (reference sequence). There are 14 residues in the CDR3. This CDR3 reads CASSQPARAGEQYF. As DNA, the CDR3 is TGTGCCAGCTCACAGCCGGCCAGGGCAGGCGAGCAGTACTTC.

Notes on this clonotype: Given a much more abundant clone one base away, this may be a read error. V gene TRBV9 combines with J gene TRBJ2-7; weak D call: TRBD2 (6 bases). Matching the DNA end better, TRBJ2-5 makes the J call doubtful. CDR1 SGDLS and CDR2 YYNGEE come from the germline V gene. The CDR3 spans 15 residues. The DNA for the CDR3 is TGTGCCAGCGGCGTAGTTTCCAAGGCGGGGGAGACCCAGTACTTC. Translation gives CASGVVSKAGETQYF.

This clonotype showed up just a few times. V and J are TRBV5-1 and TRBJ2-1, with 9 bases identical to TRBD2. The germline V gene encodes CDR1 SGHRS and CDR2 YFSETQ. The length of the CDR3 is 16 residues. J gave up 3 bases and V 2 bases, and 6 bases lay outside the gene matches. The CDR3 nucleotides are TGCGCCAGCAGCTTTGGCGGGGGGGCCGGCTACAATGAGCAGTTCTTC. It translates to CASSFGGGAGYNEQFF.

In its sample, this clonotype was seen a few times. The chain is built from TRBV12-3 or TRBV12-4 and TRBJ1-5; TRBD1 is a possible D gene (6 bases). Trimming took 5 bases from V and 1 from J, leaving 9 bases between them. The CDR3 spans 14 residues. For the CDR3, the DNA is TGTGCCAGCAGTACACAGGGAAGCAATCAGCCCCAGCATTTT. As protein: CASSTQGSNQPQHF.

As concerns this clonotype: A clone one base away is much larger, so this may be a read error. V usage is TRBV20-1 and J usage is TRBJ2-1, with 13 bases fitting TRBD2. This CDR3 has 14 residues. Germline CDR1 and CDR2: DFQATT and SNEGSKA (reference sequence). The CDR3 DNA reads TGCAGTGCGTCGGGACTAGCGGGGTCCAATGGGCAGTTCTTC. This codes for CSASGLAGSNGQFF.

The chain employs TRBV18 and TRBJ2-4; TRBD1 matches at 9 bases. From germline, CDR1 is KGHSH and CDR2 LQKENI. The CDR3 has 15 amino acids. Germline trimming cut 2 bases from V and 7 bases from J; bases unmatched to any gene: 6. The CDR3 spells CASSPSGQGLNIQYF. The CDR3 bases are TGTGCCAGCTCACCATCGGGACAGGGCTTGAACATTCAGTACTTC.

Only a few counts were recorded for this clonotype. The CDR3 bases are TGCAGTGCTAGAAGGCAGGTTGGCTACGAGCAGTACTTC. The encoded protein is CSARRQVGYEQYF. The chain is built from TRBV20-1 and TRBJ2-7, with D unclear. The length of the CDR3 is 13 residues. V lost 2 bases to trimming and J lost 3 bases, with 11 bases between them. In germline, CDR1 is DFQATT, CDR2 SNEGSKA (reference sequence).

On this clonotype: Compared with germline, one end of the junction differs, possibly owing to a read error. V and J are TRBV20-1 and TRBJ2-5; 10 bases are a match to TRBD2. This CDR3 has 11 residues. CDR1 and CDR2 (germline): DFQATT, SNEGSKA (reference sequence). The CDR3, as DNA: TGCAGTCCTAGCGGGGGAGAGACCCAGTACTTC. It specifies CSPSGGETQYF.